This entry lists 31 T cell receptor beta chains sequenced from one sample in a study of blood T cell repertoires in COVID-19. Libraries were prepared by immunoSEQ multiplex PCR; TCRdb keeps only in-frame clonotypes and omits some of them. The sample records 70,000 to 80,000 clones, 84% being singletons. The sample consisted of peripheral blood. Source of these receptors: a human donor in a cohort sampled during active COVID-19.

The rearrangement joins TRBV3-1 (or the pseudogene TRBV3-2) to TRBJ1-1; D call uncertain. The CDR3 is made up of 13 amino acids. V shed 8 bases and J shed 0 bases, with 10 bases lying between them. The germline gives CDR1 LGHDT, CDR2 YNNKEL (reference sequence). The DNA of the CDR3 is TGTGCCAGCGGATTGCGGTTGAACACTGAAGCTTTCTTT. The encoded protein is CASGLRLNTEAFF.

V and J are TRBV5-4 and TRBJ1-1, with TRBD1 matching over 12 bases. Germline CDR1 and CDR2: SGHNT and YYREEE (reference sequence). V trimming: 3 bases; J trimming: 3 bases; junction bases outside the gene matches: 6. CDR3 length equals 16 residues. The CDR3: CASSSGQGARDTEAFF. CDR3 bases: TGTGCCAGCAGCTCGGGACAGGGGGCGCGAGACACTGAAGCTTTCTTT.

In nucleotides, the CDR3 is TGTGCCAGCGAGCGGGAGTTCACAGATACGCAGTATTTT. This codes for CASEREFTDTQYF. The chain is built from TRBV2 and TRBJ2-3; 8 bases map to TRBD2. CDR1 and CDR2 (germline): SNHLY, FYNNEI. The trim removed 8 bases at V and 2 bases at J, leaving 3 bases unmatched. There are 13 residues in the CDR3.

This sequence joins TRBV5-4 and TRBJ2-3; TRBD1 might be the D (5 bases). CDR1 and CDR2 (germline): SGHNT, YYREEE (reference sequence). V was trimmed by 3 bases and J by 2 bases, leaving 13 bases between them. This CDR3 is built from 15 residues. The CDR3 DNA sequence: TGTGCCAGCAGCTCGTGGACACCTATCACAGATACGCAGTATTTT. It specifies CASSSWTPITDTQYF.

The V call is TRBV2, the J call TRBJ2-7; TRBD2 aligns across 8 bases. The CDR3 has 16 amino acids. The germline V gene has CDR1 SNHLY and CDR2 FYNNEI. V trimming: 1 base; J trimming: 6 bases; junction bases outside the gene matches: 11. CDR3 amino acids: CASSEEGAGEVIEQYF. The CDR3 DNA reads TGTGCCAGCAGTGAAGAGGGAGCGGGAGAAGTTATCGAGCAGTACTTC.

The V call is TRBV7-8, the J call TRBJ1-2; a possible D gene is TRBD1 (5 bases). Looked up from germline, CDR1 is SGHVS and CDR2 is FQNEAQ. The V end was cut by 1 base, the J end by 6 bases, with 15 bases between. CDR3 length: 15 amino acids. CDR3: CASSLDNRGGDGYTF. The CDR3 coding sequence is TGTGCCAGCAGCTTAGACAACCGAGGAGGGGATGGCTACACCTTC.

CDR3 in DNA: TGTGCCAGCACTGTCACAGGGGGGGACTATGGCTACACCTTC. Encoded protein: CASTVTGGDYGYTF. The genes are TRBV6-5 and TRBJ1-2; 8 nucleotides align to TRBD1. Trimming cost V 7 bases and J 3 bases; bases outside gene matches: 7. The CDR3 runs to 14 residues. Germline lookup yields CDR1 MNHEY and CDR2 SVGAGI.

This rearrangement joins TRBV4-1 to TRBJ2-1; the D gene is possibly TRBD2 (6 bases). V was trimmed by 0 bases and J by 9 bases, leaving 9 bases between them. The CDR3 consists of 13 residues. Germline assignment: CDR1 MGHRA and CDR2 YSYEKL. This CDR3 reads CASSQDIGSEQFF. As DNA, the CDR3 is TGCGCCAGCAGCCAAGATATCGGGAGTGAGCAGTTCTTC.

The CDR3 reads CATSDSSGGNNEQFF. The CDR3 nucleotides are TGTGCCACCAGTGATTCCAGCGGGGGGAACAATGAGCAGTTCTTC. The chain is built from TRBV24-1 and TRBJ2-1; 9 bases are shared with TRBD2. Germline V gene lookup returns CDR1 KGHDR and CDR2 SFDVKD. J gave up 5 bases and V 2 bases, and 3 bases lay outside the gene matches. This CDR3 region has 15 residues.

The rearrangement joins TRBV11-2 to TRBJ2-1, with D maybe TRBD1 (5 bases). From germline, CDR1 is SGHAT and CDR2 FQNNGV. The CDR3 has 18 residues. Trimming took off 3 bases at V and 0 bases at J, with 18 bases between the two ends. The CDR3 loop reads CASSFRPLTVRSYNEQFF. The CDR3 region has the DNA TGTGCCAGCAGCTTCCGCCCGCTGACAGTTCGCTCCTACAATGAGCAGTTCTTC.

This chain's CDR3 is CASSLATQGRGYGYTF. The CDR3 region has the DNA TGTGCCAGCAGCTTAGCGACTCAGGGGCGAGGGTATGGCTACACCTTC. J is TRBJ1-2 and V is TRBV7-9; TRBD1 might be the D (6 bases). The CDR3 extends over 16 amino acids. CDR1 and CDR2 (germline): SEHNR, FQNEAQ (reference sequence). Trimming removed 0 bases from V and 5 bases from J, with 16 bases in between. The complete variable domain, with remaining parts taken from reference TRBV7-9 and TRBJ1-2, reads DTGVSQNPRHKITKRGQNVTFRCDPISEHNRLYWYRQTLGQGPEFLTYFQNEAQLEKSRLLSDRFSAERPKGSFSTLEIQRTEQGDSAMYLCASSLATQGRGYGYTFGSGTRLTVV.

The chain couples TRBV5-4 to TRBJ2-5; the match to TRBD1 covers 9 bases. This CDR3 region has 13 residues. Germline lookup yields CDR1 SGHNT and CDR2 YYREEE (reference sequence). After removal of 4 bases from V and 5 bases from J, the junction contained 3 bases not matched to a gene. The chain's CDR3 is CASSRQGVETQYF. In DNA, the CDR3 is TGTGCCAGCAGCCGACAGGGGGTTGAGACCCAGTACTTC.

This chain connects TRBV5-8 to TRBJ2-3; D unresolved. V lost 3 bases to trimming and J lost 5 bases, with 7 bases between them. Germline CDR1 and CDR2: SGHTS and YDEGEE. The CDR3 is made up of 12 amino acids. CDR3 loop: CASSSWRDTQYF. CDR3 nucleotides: TGTGCCAGCAGCTCTTGGAGAGATACGCAGTATTTT.

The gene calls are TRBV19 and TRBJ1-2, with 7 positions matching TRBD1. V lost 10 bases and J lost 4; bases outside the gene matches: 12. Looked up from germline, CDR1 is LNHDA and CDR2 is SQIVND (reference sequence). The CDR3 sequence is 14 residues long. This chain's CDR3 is CATKRQGLFYGYTF. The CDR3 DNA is TGTGCCACCAAACGACAGGGACTCTTCTATGGCTACACCTTC.

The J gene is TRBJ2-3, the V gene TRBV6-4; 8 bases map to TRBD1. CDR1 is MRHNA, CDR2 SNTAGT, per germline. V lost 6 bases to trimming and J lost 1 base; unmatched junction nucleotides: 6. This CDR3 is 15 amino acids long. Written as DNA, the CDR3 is TGTGCCAGCAGCCTGACAGGGGCGGGCACAGATACGCAGTATTTT. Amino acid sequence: CASSLTGAGTDTQYF.

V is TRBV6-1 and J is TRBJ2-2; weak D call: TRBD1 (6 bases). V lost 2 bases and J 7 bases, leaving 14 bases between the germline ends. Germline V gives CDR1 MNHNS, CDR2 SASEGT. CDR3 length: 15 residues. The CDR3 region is CASSETQGRNGELFF. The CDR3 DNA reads TGTGCCAGCAGTGAAACCCAGGGGCGGAACGGGGAGCTGTTTTTT.

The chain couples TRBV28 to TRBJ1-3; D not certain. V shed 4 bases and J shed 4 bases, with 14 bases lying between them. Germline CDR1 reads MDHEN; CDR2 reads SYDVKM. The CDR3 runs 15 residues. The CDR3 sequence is CASSSGGGSGNTIYF. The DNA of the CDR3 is TGTGCCAGCAGTTCGGGCGGAGGATCCGGAAACACCATATATTTT.

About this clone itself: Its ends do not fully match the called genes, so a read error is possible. Written as DNA, the CDR3 is TGTGCCAGCAGCTCGGGACAGGGACGCCATGCCTTC. Translating gives CASSSGQGRHAF. J is TRBJ1-2 and V is TRBV7-9; 9 bases line up with TRBD1. Germline CDR1 is SEHNR and CDR2 is FQNEAQ (reference sequence). The CDR3 totals 12 residues. Filled out from reference TRBV7-9 and TRBJ1-2, the complete variable domain reads DTGVSQNPRHKITKRGQNVTFRCDPISEHNRLYWYRQTLGQGPEFLTYFQNEAQLEKSRLLSDRFSAERPKGSFSTLEIQRTEQGDSAMYLCASSSGQGRHAFGSGTRLTVV.

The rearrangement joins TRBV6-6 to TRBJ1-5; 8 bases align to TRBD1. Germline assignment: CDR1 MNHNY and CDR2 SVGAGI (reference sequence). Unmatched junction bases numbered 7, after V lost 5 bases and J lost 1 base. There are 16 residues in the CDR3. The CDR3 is CASSPQGARSNQPQHF. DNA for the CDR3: TGTGCCAGCAGTCCCCAGGGGGCTAGAAGCAATCAGCCCCAGCATTTT.

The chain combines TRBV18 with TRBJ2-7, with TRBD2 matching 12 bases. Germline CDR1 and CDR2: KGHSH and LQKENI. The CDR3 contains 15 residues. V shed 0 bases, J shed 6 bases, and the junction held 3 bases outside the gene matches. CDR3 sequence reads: CASSPPTSGSGEQYF. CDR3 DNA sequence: TGTGCCAGCTCACCACCGACTAGCGGGAGTGGCGAGCAGTACTTC.

CDR3: CASSLTGTVYGYTF. The CDR3 DNA follows: TGTGCCAGCAGTTTAACCGGGACTGTCTATGGCTACACCTTC. The genes are TRBV28 and TRBJ1-2, with D tentatively TRBD1 (5 bases). This CDR3 contains 14 residues. CDR1 MDHEN and CDR2 SYDVKM come from the germline V gene. V was clipped by 2 bases and J by 4 bases, with 11 bases between them.

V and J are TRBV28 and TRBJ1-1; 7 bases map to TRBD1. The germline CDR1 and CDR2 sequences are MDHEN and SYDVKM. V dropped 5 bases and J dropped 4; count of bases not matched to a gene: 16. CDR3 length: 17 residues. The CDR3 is CASSPSGRGQGSTEAFF. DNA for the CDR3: TGTGCCAGCAGTCCCTCCGGGAGGGGGCAGGGGAGCACTGAAGCTTTCTTT.

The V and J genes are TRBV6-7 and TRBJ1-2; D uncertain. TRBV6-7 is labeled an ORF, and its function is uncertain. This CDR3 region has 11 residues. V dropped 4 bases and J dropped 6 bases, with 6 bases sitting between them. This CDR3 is CASSSRDGYTF. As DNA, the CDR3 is TGTGCCAGCAGTTCTCGCGATGGCTACACCTTC.

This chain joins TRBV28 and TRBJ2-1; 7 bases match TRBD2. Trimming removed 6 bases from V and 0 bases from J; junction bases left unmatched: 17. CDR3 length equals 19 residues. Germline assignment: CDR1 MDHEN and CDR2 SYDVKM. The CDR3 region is CASSPPRDYILLSYNEQFF. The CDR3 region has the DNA TGTGCCAGCAGCCCCCCCCGGGACTACATCCTCCTCTCCTACAATGAGCAGTTCTTC.

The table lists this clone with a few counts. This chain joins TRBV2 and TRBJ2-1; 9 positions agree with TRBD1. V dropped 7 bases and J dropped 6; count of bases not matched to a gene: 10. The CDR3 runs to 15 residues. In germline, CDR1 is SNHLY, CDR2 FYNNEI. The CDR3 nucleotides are TGTGCCAGCACCATGGGACAGGGCAGTGGCAATGAGCAGTTCTTC. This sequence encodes CASTMGQGSGNEQFF.

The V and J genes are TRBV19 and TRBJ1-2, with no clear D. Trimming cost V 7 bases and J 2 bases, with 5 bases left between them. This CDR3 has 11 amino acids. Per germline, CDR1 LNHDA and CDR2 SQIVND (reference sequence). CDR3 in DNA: TGTGCCAGTACGGGGAACTATGGCTACACCTTC. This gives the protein CASTGNYGYTF. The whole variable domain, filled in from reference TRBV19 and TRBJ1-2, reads DGGITQSPKYLFRKEGQNVTLSCEQNLNHDAMYWYRQDPGQGLRLIYYSQIVNDFQKGDIAEGYSVSREKKESFPLTVTSAQKNPTAFYLCASTGNYGYTFGSGTRLTVV.

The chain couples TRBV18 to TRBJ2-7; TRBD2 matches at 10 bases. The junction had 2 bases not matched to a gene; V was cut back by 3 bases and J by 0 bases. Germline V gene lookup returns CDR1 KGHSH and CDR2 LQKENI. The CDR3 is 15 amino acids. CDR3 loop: CASSPPSGSSYEQYF. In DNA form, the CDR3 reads TGTGCCAGCTCACCCCCTAGCGGGAGCTCCTACGAGCAGTACTTC.

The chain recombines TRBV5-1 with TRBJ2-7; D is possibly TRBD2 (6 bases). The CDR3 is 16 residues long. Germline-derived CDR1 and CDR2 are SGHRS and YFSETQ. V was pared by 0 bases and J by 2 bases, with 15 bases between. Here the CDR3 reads CASSLGDSTRAYEQYF. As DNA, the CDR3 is TGCGCCAGCAGCTTGGGGGACTCAACGAGGGCCTACGAGCAGTACTTC.

The CDR3 nucleotides read TGTGCCAGCAGTTACTCAGGATCCAGGCAGGTAAATGAGCAGTTCTTC. The encoded protein is CASSYSGSRQVNEQFF. V usage is TRBV6-5 and J usage is TRBJ2-1; D ambiguous. V dropped 0 bases and J dropped 7 bases, with 16 bases sitting between them. The CDR3 has 16 residues. CDR1 MNHEY and CDR2 SVGAGI come from the germline V gene.

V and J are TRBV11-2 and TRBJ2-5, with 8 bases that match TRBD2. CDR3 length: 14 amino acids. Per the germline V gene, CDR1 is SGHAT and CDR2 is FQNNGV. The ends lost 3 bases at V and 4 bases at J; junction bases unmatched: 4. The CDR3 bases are TGTGCCAGCAGCTTCTCAGCGGGAGTAGAGACCCAGTACTTC. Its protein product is CASSFSAGVETQYF. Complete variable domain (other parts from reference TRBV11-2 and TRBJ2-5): EAGVAQSPRYKIIEKRQSVAFWCNPISGHATLYWYQQILGQGPKLLIQFQNNGVVDDSQLPKDRFSAERLKGVDSTLKIQPAKLEDSAVYLCASSFSAGVETQYFGPGTRLLVL.

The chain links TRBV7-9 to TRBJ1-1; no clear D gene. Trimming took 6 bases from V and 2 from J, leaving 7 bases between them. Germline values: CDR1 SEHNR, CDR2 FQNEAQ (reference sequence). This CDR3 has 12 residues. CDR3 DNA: TGTGCCAGCAGTCGGGAAAACACTGAAGCTTTCTTT. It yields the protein CASSRENTEAFF.